The sequence of this TCR beta chain was determined in a study of T cell responses to AZD1222 COVID-19 vaccine. TCRdb's copy holds only in-frame clones and misses some; the assay was immunoSEQ multiplex PCR. Of over 55,000 clones listed, roughly four fifths are singletons. Regarding this clone: Antigen unknown.

Samples with a second dose at about 4 or about 12 weeks were pooled together. Trimming pared 3 bases from V and 2 bases from J, leaving 11 bases between. CDR3 size: 14 residues. CDR1 is MNHEY, CDR2 SMNVEV, per germline (reference sequence). Study-wide findings and caveats: Distributed over spike, vaccine-associated CD4 TCRs predominated at 160-218 and 743-854. Clonal diversity may have been underestimated in mostly white British donors.

Sequenced material: peripheral blood, taken 28 days after the second AZD1222 dose. This TCR was sampled from an adult who received the AZD1222 COVID-19 vaccine. This chain joins TRBV27 and TRBJ2-7, with D hard to call. The CDR3 here is CASSLHLSAYEQYF. CDR3 coding DNA: TGTGCCAGCAGTTTGCATCTATCCGCCTACGAGCAGTACTTC.